A single sample gave rise to the 17 T cell receptor beta chains below, sequenced in a study of blood T cell repertoires in COVID-19. Assay used: immunoSEQ multiplex PCR; TCRdb lists only in-frame clones, some missing. Of hundreds of thousands of clones listed, roughly 85% are singletons. Source material: peripheral blood. These receptors all stem from a man in his fifties or sixties with COVID-19, enrolled during active disease.

This clone was seen just once. The rearrangement uses TRBV5-4 and TRBJ2-5; 11 nucleotides line up with TRBD2. The CDR3 length is 16 residues. Germline CDR1 reads SGHNT; CDR2 reads YYREEE (reference sequence). The junction had 2 bases not matched to a gene; V was cut back by 0 bases and J by 1 base. The CDR3 nucleotides read TGTGCCAGCAGCTTGGGACTAGCGGGGCTCCAAGAGACCCAGTACTTC. Translated: CASSLGLAGLQETQYF.

The rearrangement joins TRBV10-3 to TRBJ1-2; TRBD1 might be the D (5 bases). This CDR3 contains 16 residues. Germline V gene data show CDR1 as ENHRY and CDR2 as SYGVKD. Trimming stripped 0 bases from V and 0 bases from J, with 11 bases between. CDR3 DNA: TGTGCCATCAGTGAGTCTGGGCAGGGAACTAACTATGGCTACACCTTC. It is translated as CAISESGQGTNYGYTF.

This sequence joins TRBV10-3 and TRBJ1-2; 8 bases match TRBD1. Germline lookup yields CDR1 ENHRY and CDR2 SYGVKD. The CDR3 spans 16 residues. J was trimmed by 4 bases and V by 3 bases; bases with no gene match: 10. CDR3 nucleotide sequence: TGTGCCATCAGTGATCAAGACAGGGGCCGGACCTATGGCTACACCTTC. Amino acids: CAISDQDRGRTYGYTF.

V gene TRBV3-1 (or the pseudogene TRBV3-2) combines with J gene TRBJ1-2, with 8 nucleotides matching TRBD1. CDR1 and CDR2 (germline): LGHDT, YNNKEL (reference sequence). The J segment lost 8 bases and the V segment lost 4 bases, leaving 9 bases of the junction unmatched. This CDR3 is 14 amino acids long. The CDR3 reads CASSPLQGAGGYTF. In DNA form, the CDR3 reads TGTGCCAGCAGCCCCCTGCAGGGGGCCGGGGGCTACACCTTC.

This clone has only a few counts. This chain uses TRBV11-2 with TRBJ2-1, with D maybe TRBD2 (7 bases). The V gene's germline CDR1 is SGHAT and CDR2 FQNNGV. This CDR3 has 16 residues. Trimming stripped 0 bases from V and 5 bases from J, with 14 bases between. The CDR3 sequence is CASSLEGGVWNNEQFF. The CDR3 DNA is TGTGCCAGCAGCTTAGAAGGGGGGGTTTGGAACAATGAGCAGTTCTTC.

V gene TRBV6-6 combines with J gene TRBJ1-5; no clear D. The germline CDR1 and CDR2 sequences are MNHNY and SVGAGI (reference sequence). This CDR3 spans 15 amino acids. V was shortened by 8 bases and J by 0 bases, with 14 bases between the two germline ends. The CDR3 nucleotides are TGTGCCAGCCAACCCTCAGGAAATAGCAATCAGCCCCAGCATTTT. Amino acids: CASQPSGNSNQPQHF.

This clone has only one observation. The V and J genes are TRBV9 and TRBJ1-4, with 7 bases lining up with TRBD1. V trimming: 0 bases; J trimming: 2 bases; junction bases outside the gene matches: 13. CDR3 length: 19 amino acids. Per germline, CDR1 SGDLS and CDR2 YYNGEE. CDR3 in DNA: TGTGCCAGCAGCGTAGGTCGGCAGGGGGTTAAGGACACTAATGAAAAACTGTTTTTT. Its translation is CASSVGRQGVKDTNEKLFF.

V usage is TRBV19 and J usage is TRBJ1-1, with D tentatively TRBD1 (6 bases). The germline V gene has CDR1 LNHDA and CDR2 SQIVND (reference sequence). V was clipped by 2 bases and J by 2 bases, with 12 bases between them. The length of the CDR3 is 15 residues. The DNA for the CDR3 is TGTGCCAGTAGTATATACGGACAGACAAACACTGAAGCTTTCTTT. Translated: CASSIYGQTNTEAFF.

CDR3 amino acids: CASSAGTRMVGELFF. CDR3 DNA: TGTGCCAGCAGCGCCGGGACTAGGATGGTCGGGGAGCTGTTTTTT. The genes are TRBV28 and TRBJ2-2, with 8 positions matching TRBD2. J gave up 7 bases and V 6 bases, and 10 bases lay outside the gene matches. The CDR3 spans 15 residues. From germline, CDR1 is MDHEN and CDR2 SYDVKM.

This rearrangement joins TRBV5-1 to TRBJ2-5; D perhaps matches TRBD1 (5 bases). Trimming cost V 0 bases and J 1 base, with 10 bases left between them. This CDR3 has 15 amino acids. Germline CDR1 is SGHRS and CDR2 is YFSETQ. The CDR3 loop is CASSLGRQTQETQYF. The CDR3 nucleotides are TGCGCCAGCAGCTTGGGCCGACAGACCCAAGAGACCCAGTACTTC.

This chain connects TRBV4-2 to TRBJ2-3; 15 bases match TRBD2. CDR1 and CDR2 from the germline V gene are LGHNA and YNFKEQ. With V trimmed by 1 base and J by 0 bases, 2 bases remained unmatched. The CDR3 loop spans 18 amino acids. The CDR3: CASSQGTSGGVSTDTQYF. The DNA of the CDR3 is TGTGCCAGCAGCCAAGGGACTAGCGGGGGGGTTAGCACAGATACGCAGTATTTT.

The CDR3 DNA follows: TGTGCCACCAGCAGAGATCGGGACAGCTCTGGAAACACCATATATTTT. Translating it yields CATSRDRDSSGNTIYF. This chain joins TRBV15 and TRBJ1-3; 7 positions match TRBD1. There are 16 residues in the CDR3. Germline CDR1 and CDR2: LNHNV and YYDKDF (reference sequence). With 0 bases clipped from V and 0 bases from J, the junction kept 2 bases outside the gene matches. The full variable domain, with the rest looked up from reference TRBV15 and TRBJ1-3, is DAMVIQNPRYQVTQFGKPVTLSCSQTLNHNVMYWYQQKSSQAPKLLFHYYDKDFNNEADTPDNFQSRRPNTSFCFLDIRSPGLGDTAMYLCATSRDRDSSGNTIYFGEGSWLTVV.

V usage is TRBV21-1 and J usage is TRBJ1-4. TRBV21-1 is annotated as a pseudogene. The CDR3 has 16 residues. The CDR3 protein is CASSLSGQGREEKLFF. In DNA, the CDR3 is TGTGCCAGCAGCCTTAGCGGTCAGGGACGGGAAGAAAAACTGTTTTTT.

The V and J genes are TRBV7-9 and TRBJ1-2; 9 nucleotides line up with TRBD1. The CDR3 is 16 residues long. The J segment lost 5 bases and the V segment lost 5 bases, leaving 12 bases of the junction unmatched. Germline V gene sequence: CDR1 SEHNR, CDR2 FQNEAQ (reference sequence). The CDR3 nucleotides read TGTGCCAGCAGCCCTGTGGGGGGGACAGGGCCTTATGGCTACACCTTC. Residues: CASSPVGGTGPYGYTF. Drawing the rest from reference TRBV7-9 and TRBJ1-2, the complete variable domain is DTGVSQNPRHKITKRGQNVTFRCDPISEHNRLYWYRQTLGQGPEFLTYFQNEAQLEKSRLLSDRFSAERPKGSFSTLEIQRTEQGDSAMYLCASSPVGGTGPYGYTFGSGTRLTVV.

This clone was seen only once. The chain couples TRBV7-2 to TRBJ2-3; TRBD2 matches at 9 bases. J was trimmed by 5 bases and V by 8 bases; bases with no gene match: 8. Looked up from germline, CDR1 is SGHTA and CDR2 is FQGNSA. The CDR3 length is 14 residues. DNA of the CDR3: TGTGCCAGCTACGGCGGGGGGGCCATAGATACGCAGTATTTT. It codes for CASYGGGAIDTQYF.

The sample holds one count of this clone. The chain links TRBV6-5 to TRBJ1-4; D is unclear. The germline V gene encodes CDR1 MNHEY and CDR2 SVGAGI. V dropped 6 bases and J dropped 0 bases, with 11 bases sitting between them. This CDR3 contains 15 residues. The CDR3 nucleotides read TGTGCCAGCAGGAAAACAGTCGCAACTAATGAAAAACTGTTTTTT. This encodes CASRKTVATNEKLFF.

The chain combines TRBV19 with TRBJ1-3; 8 bases align to TRBD1. Germline V gives CDR1 LNHDA, CDR2 SQIVND (reference sequence). J was trimmed by 4 bases and V by 7 bases; bases with no gene match: 6. This CDR3 has 14 residues. This CDR3 is CASTLRGQGNTIYF. CDR3 bases: TGTGCCAGTACGCTCAGGGGGCAAGGAAACACCATATATTTT. The full variable domain, in which reference TRBV19 and TRBJ1-3 provide the parts outside the CDR3, is DGGITQSPKYLFRKEGQNVTLSCEQNLNHDAMYWYRQDPGQGLRLIYYSQIVNDFQKGDIAEGYSVSREKKESFPLTVTSAQKNPTAFYLCASTLRGQGNTIYFGEGSWLTVV.